Shown below are 14 T cell receptor beta chains from a single sample sequenced in a study of T-cell memory formation after mild COVID-19 (dated by TCRdb to about 2021). The method behind the library was 5' RACE. Data came from an Illumina NovaSeq 6000. The public sequencing data were trimmed at Q25 with fastp and processed into clonotypes with MiXCR by TCRdb, which kept only in-frame beta chains. Entries are consolidated by CDR3 protein sequence, retaining the most common genes and DNA. The sample profile shows approximately 260,000 distinct CDR3 sequences; around 17% of them were found once. 20% to 25% of the sample is held by the ten biggest clonotypes. Sequences were obtained from PBMCs or a T cell subset sorted from them (not recorded which). Receptors were obtained from a man aged 18 to 29 who had mild COVID-19 (a few samples of this study predate the infection). The sample titles of this study are shuffled in the database, so cell type and time point are left out; the donor was told from shared clones.

This clonotype appeared a few times. V usage is TRBV4-3 and J usage is TRBJ2-1; perhaps TRBD2 as D (6 bases). The CDR3 spans 13 residues. Looked up from germline, CDR1 is LGHNA and CDR2 is YSLEER. Trimming left V 3 bases short and J 8 bases short, with 11 bases between. This CDR3 reads CASSQTRIYEQFF. The CDR3 DNA sequence: TGCGCCAGCAGCCAGACTAGAATCTATGAGCAGTTCTTC.

This chain uses TRBV4-3 with TRBJ1-4; 9 bases are shared with TRBD1. This CDR3 has 17 amino acids. V shed 0 bases and J 8 bases; nucleotides not matched to a gene: 10. Germline CDR1 LGHNA, CDR2 YSLEER. The CDR3 sequence: CASSQEIPGQGSEKLFF. In DNA, the CDR3 is TGCGCCAGCAGCCAAGAGATCCCGGGACAGGGTAGCGAAAAACTGTTTTTT.

This clonotype was counted between two and nine times. This chain joins TRBV4-2 and TRBJ2-5; D possibly matches TRBD1 or TRBD2 (7 bases each). Germline V lookup: CDR1 LGHNA, CDR2 YNFKEQ. The V and J ends lost 4 bases and 4 bases respectively, with 19 bases between them. CDR3 size: 16 residues. CDR3 protein: CASSPEPGEGAETQYF. DNA for the CDR3: TGTGCCAGCAGCCCTGAACCTGGGGAGGGGGCAGAGACCCAGTACTTC.

This clonotype was picked up a small number of times. The gene calls are TRBV7-2 and TRBJ1-1; TRBD1 aligns across 7 bases. The J segment lost 4 bases and the V segment lost 4 bases, leaving 6 bases of the junction unmatched. CDR1 is SGHTA, CDR2 FQGNSA, per germline. There are 14 residues in the CDR3. The CDR3 DNA is TGTGCCAGCAGCTCCAGGGGGGGATCCACTGAAGCTTTCTTT. Protein sequence: CASSSRGGSTEAFF.

This chain uses TRBV12-3 or TRBV12-4 with TRBJ1-3; the D is unclear. The CDR3 spans 12 residues. The V end was cut by 5 bases, the J end by 4 bases, with 6 bases between. CDR3 in amino acids: CASSTQGNTIYF. CDR3 DNA: TGTGCCAGCAGTACTCAGGGAAACACCATATATTTT.

The genes are TRBV4-3 and TRBJ2-7; D is perhaps TRBD1 or TRBD2 (5 bases each). Trimming took 0 bases from V and 2 from J, leaving 11 bases between them. Germline CDR1 reads LGHNA; CDR2 reads YSLEER. The CDR3 sequence is 15 residues long. The chain's CDR3 is CASSQDWDPTYEQYF. CDR3 bases: TGCGCCAGCAGCCAAGACTGGGACCCCACCTACGAGCAGTACTTC.

In its sample, this clonotype was seen a few times. This chain connects TRBV6-1 to TRBJ1-1, with a weak D call TRBD1 (6 bases). CDR1 and CDR2 (germline): MNHNS, SASEGT. The germline V and J ends were trimmed by 6 bases and 7 bases, with 21 bases remaining between them. The CDR3 covers 15 residues. The CDR3 nucleotides are TGTGCCAGCAGCACTCAGATGGGGGGCTGGGGTGAAGCTTTCTTT. Translating gives CASSTQMGGWGEAFF.

The chain carries TRBV29-1 and TRBJ1-2; 8 bases are a match to TRBD1. This CDR3 spans 14 amino acids. CDR1 and CDR2 from the germline V gene are SQVTM and ANQGSEA. J was trimmed by 4 bases and V by 2 bases; bases with no gene match: 6. CDR3 in amino acids: CSVEPQGAGYGYTF. The CDR3 DNA sequence: TGCAGCGTTGAACCTCAGGGGGCAGGCTATGGCTACACCTTC. The full variable domain, its missing parts supplied by reference TRBV29-1 and TRBJ1-2, is SAVISQKPSRDICQRGTSLTIQCQVDSQVTMMFWYRQQPGQSLTLIATANQGSEATYESGFVIDKFPISRPNLTFSTLTVSNMSPEDSSIYLCSVEPQGAGYGYTFGSGTRLTVV.

This clonotype came up many times. This rearrangement joins TRBV12-3 or TRBV12-4 to TRBJ2-2; D may be TRBD2 (5 bases). The CDR3 is 15 amino acids. V was shortened by 4 bases and J by 3 bases, with 12 bases between the two germline ends. DNA for the CDR3: TGTGCCAGCAGTTCCGGCGGCGGGTACACCGGGGAGCTGTTTTTT. It translates to CASSSGGGYTGELFF.

V usage is TRBV4-1 and J usage is TRBJ2-3, with D unclear. Trimming cost V 0 bases and J 8 bases, with 18 bases left between them. Germline assignment: CDR1 MGHRA and CDR2 YSYEKL. The CDR3 covers 16 residues. CDR3 nucleotides: TGCGCCAGCAGCCAAGATGCGGCGGAGATATGGGGTACGCAGTATTTT. Its translation: CASSQDAAEIWGTQYF.

The chain carries TRBV6-2 or TRBV6-3 and TRBJ1-2, with D hard to call. V lost 2 bases to trimming and J lost 8 bases, with 15 bases between them. Germline assignment: CDR1 MNHEY and CDR2 SVGEGT. CDR3 length: 14 amino acids. The DNA for the CDR3 is TGTGCCAGCAGTTACGCCGTTCTGTTTCCCGGCTACACCTTC. This encodes CASSYAVLFPGYTF.

This clonotype was observed many times. This chain uses TRBV7-8 with TRBJ2-2, with TRBD2 identical over 8 bases. The CDR3 consists of 16 residues. The V and J ends lost 5 bases and 5 bases, in that order; junction bases with no gene match: 10. CDR1 is SGHVS, CDR2 FQNEAQ, per germline. CDR3 loop: CASSPRGAGGTGELFF. CDR3 coding DNA: TGTGCCAGCAGCCCCCGTGGGGCGGGGGGTACCGGGGAGCTGTTTTTT. Together with reference TRBV7-8 and TRBJ2-2, the CDR3 gives the full variable domain: GAGVSQSPRYKVAKRGQDVALRCDPISGHVSLFWYQQALGQGPEFLTYFQNEAQLDKSGLPSDRFFAERPEGSVSTLKIQRTQQEDSAVYLCASSPRGAGGTGELFFGEGSRLTVL.

This clonotype was seen a few times. This chain connects TRBV4-3 to TRBJ2-7; unclear D gene. This CDR3 region has 14 residues. From germline, CDR1 is LGHNA and CDR2 YSLEER. Trimming pared 1 base from V and 2 bases from J, leaving 9 bases between. The CDR3 loop reads CASSQGPTAYEQYF. Here the CDR3 DNA reads TGCGCCAGCAGCCAAGGGCCCACAGCCTACGAGCAGTACTTC.

This chain connects TRBV10-3 to TRBJ1-3; the match to TRBD1 covers 9 bases. This CDR3 spans 13 amino acids. The germline CDR1 and CDR2 sequences are ENHRY and SYGVKD. V was clipped by 10 bases and J by 8 bases; unmatched bases: 9. The CDR3 here is CATRRDRADTIYF. The CDR3, as DNA: TGTGCCACCCGCCGGGACAGGGCTGACACCATATATTTT.